This T cell receptor beta chain was sequenced for a study of regulatory T cells in long-lasting Graves disease. Study in general: Graves' patients who were just diagnosed had used antithyroid drugs for under 3 months.

With iRepertoire HTBI primers and Arm-PCR of CDR3 regions, TCR beta libraries were built. TCRdb processed the multiplex PCR reads anew with MiXCR; each CDR3 protein has one entry. The sample includes some 240,000 distinct CDR3 sequences, approximately 19% of them seen just once. Points from the study as a whole: The sample size was small, and this may have reduced accuracy.

Time point meaning: newly diagnosed GD, antithyroid drugs for less than 3 months. Construction of the TCR library relied on RNA isolated from PBMCs. Per American Thyroid Association guidelines, Graves' disease was diagnosed. Remarks on this clonotype: Its antigen remains unidentified. Since the CDR3 does not end with the conserved phenylalanine or tryptophan, this likely comes from a read error.

Germline values: CDR1 MNHEY, CDR2 SVGEGT. The CDR3 covers 15 residues. This same sample was also part of a study on T cells in Graves' hyperthyroidism and ophthalmopathy. From that study: HTBI primers were the set used in a first-round RT-PCR of the TCR CDR3.

This TCR was recovered from a woman in her 30s with Graves disease. The source was peripheral blood mononuclear cells (PBMCs), collected at new diagnosis, from a patient treated with antithyroid drugs. This rearrangement joins TRBV6-2 or TRBV6-3 to TRBJ1-1; 8 positions agree with TRBD1. CDR3: CASSYSGTGLPEAFL. The CDR3 region has the DNA TGTGCCAGCAGCTACTCCGGGACAGGTCTGCCTGAAGCTTTCTTG.